This T cell receptor (beta chain) was observed in a study of T cells in Graves' hyperthyroidism and ophthalmopathy. Study as a whole: Pretreatment peripheral blood was obtained at initial diagnosis.

Study findings and constraints: In blood, most of the thyroid clonotypes expanded above 0.001 were also present.

This clonotype occurred many times. As yet, its antigen is unknown. Researchers amplified the TCR beta CDR3 regions from RNA transcripts. During a first-round RT-PCR of the TCR CDR3, the HTBI primer set was used. Each CDR3 protein is one row after TCRdb ran MiXCR on the multiplex PCR reads. The table records under 400,000 distinct CDR3 sequences, 15% to 20% of them present only once. An approximately 9.4 ml volume of fresh peripheral blood provided the PBMCs. The V gene lost 6 bases and the J gene lost 2 bases, with 14 bases spanning the gap. This CDR3 is 15 amino acids long. In germline, CDR1 is MDHEN, CDR2 SYDVKM.

The gene calls are TRBV28 and TRBJ1-3, with D unclear. This TCR came from a man aged 30 to 39 with Graves' hyperthyroidism. Sequencing used blood. In DNA form, the CDR3 reads TGTGCCAGCAGCCCTGTCCGCGGGGCTGGAAACACCATATATTTT. Protein: CASSPVRGAGNTIYF.